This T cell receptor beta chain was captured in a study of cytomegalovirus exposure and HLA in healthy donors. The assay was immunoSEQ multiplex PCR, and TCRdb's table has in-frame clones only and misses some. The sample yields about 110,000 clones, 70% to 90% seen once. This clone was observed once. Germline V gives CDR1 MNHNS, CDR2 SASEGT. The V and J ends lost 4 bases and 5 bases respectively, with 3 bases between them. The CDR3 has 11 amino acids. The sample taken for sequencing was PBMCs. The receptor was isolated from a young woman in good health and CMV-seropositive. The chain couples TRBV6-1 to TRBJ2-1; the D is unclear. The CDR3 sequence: CASSANNEQFF. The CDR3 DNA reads TGTGCCAGCAGTGCTAACAATGAGCAGTTCTTC.